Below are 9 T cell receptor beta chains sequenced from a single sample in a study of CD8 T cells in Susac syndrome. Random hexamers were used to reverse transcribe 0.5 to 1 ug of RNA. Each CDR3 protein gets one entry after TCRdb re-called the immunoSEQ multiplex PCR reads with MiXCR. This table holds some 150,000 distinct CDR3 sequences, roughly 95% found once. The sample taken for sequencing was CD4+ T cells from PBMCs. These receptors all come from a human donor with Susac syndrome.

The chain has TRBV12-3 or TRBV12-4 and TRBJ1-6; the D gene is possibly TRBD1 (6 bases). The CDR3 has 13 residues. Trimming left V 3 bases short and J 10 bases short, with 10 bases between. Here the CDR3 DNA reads TGTGCCAGCAGTTTGCAGGGGCCCTCACCCCTCCACTTT. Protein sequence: CASSLQGPSPLHF.

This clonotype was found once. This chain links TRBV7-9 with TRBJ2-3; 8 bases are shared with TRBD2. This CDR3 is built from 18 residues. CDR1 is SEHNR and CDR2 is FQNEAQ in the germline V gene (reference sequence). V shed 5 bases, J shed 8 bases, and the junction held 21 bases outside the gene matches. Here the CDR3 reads CASSPTPVLAGHRGTQYF. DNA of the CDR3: TGTGCCAGCAGCCCGACCCCCGTGCTAGCGGGCCACCGGGGTACGCAGTATTTT.

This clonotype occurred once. CDR3 in DNA: TGTGCCAGCAGTCCCCGGGCCAGGGGCTATGGCTACACCTTC. This encodes CASSPRARGYGYTF. This chain uses TRBV12-3 or TRBV12-4 with TRBJ1-2; D possibly corresponds to TRBD1 (6 bases). The V end lost 5 bases, the J end lost 4 bases, and 14 bases lay between the germline ends. The CDR3 runs 14 residues.

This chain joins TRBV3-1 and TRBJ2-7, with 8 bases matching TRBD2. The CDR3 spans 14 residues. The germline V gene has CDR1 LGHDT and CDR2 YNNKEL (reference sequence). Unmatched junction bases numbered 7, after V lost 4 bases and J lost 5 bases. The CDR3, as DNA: TGTGCCAGCAGCCTGAGACGAGCGGGGGACGAGCAGTACTTC. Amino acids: CASSLRRAGDEQYF.

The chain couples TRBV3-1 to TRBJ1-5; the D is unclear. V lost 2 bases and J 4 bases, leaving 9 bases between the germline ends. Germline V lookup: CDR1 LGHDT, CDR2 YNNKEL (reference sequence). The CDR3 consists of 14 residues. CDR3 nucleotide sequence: TGTGCCAGCAGCCAATTTGGACGAAATCAGCCCCAGCATTTT. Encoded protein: CASSQFGRNQPQHF.

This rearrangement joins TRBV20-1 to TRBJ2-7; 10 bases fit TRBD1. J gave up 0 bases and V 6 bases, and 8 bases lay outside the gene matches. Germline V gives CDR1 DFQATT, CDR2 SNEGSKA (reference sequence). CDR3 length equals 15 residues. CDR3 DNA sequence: TGCAGTGCAAGCCCGGGACAGGGGCCCTCCTACGAGCAGTACTTC. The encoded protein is CSASPGQGPSYEQYF.

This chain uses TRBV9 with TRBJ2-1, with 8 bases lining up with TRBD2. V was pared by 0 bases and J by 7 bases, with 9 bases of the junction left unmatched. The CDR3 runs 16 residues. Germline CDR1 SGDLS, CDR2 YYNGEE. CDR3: CASSVGPGGAENEQFF. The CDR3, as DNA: TGTGCCAGCAGCGTAGGGCCCGGGGGGGCCGAGAATGAGCAGTTCTTC.

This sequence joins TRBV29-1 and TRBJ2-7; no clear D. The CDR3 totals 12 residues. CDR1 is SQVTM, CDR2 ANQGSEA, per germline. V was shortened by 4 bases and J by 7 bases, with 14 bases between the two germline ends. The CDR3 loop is CSVVASLGEQYF. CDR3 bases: TGCAGCGTTGTGGCCTCCCTGGGGGAGCAGTACTTC.

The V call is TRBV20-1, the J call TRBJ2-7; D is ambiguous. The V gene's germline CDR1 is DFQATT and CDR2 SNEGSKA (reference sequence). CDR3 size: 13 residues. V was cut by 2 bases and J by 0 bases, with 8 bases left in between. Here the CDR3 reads CSARPGSSYEQYF. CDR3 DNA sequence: TGCAGTGCTAGACCGGGTTCCTCCTACGAGCAGTACTTC.